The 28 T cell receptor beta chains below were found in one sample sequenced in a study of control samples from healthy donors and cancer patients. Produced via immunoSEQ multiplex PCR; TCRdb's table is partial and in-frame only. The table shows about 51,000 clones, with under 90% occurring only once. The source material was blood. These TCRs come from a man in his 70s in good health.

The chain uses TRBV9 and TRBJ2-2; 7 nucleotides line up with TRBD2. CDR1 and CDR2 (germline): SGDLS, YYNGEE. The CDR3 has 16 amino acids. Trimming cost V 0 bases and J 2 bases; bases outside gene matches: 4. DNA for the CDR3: TGTGCCAGCAGCGTAGACCCTAGCGGAAACACCGGGGAGCTGTTTTTT. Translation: CASSVDPSGNTGELFF.

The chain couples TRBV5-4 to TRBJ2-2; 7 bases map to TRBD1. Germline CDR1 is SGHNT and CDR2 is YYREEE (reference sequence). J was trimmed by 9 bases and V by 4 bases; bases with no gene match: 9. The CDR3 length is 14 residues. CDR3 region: CASSPRTGSRELFF. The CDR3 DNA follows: TGTGCCAGCAGCCCTCGGACAGGTTCTAGGGAGCTGTTTTTT.

In nucleotides, the CDR3 is TGTGCCAGCAGTTTAGAAACCGGGGAGCTGTTTTTT. Encoded protein: CASSLETGELFF. The chain joins TRBV27 to TRBJ2-2; D is uncertain. In germline, CDR1 is MNHEY, CDR2 SMNVEV (reference sequence). V lost 2 bases and J lost 5, with 3 bases in between. The CDR3 extends over 12 amino acids.

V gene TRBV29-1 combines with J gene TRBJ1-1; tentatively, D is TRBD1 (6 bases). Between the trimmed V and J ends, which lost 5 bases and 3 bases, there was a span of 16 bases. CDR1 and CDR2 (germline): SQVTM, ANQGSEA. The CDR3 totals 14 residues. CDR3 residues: CSVTPTGSHTEAFF. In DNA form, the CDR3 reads TGCAGCGTTACTCCTACAGGGTCTCACACTGAAGCTTTCTTT.

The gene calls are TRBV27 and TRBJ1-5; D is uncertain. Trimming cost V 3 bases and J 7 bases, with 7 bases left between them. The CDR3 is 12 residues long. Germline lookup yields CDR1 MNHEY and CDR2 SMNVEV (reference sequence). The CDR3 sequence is CASSLRGQPQHF. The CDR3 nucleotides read TGTGCCAGCAGTTTGCGGGGACAGCCCCAGCATTTT.

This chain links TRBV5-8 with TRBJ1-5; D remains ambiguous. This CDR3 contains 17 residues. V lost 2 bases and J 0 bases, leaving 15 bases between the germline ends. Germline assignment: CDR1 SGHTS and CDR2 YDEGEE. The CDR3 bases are TGTGCCAGCAGCTTCTGGAGCTCACAGAATAGCAATCAGCCCCAGCATTTT. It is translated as CASSFWSSQNSNQPQHF.

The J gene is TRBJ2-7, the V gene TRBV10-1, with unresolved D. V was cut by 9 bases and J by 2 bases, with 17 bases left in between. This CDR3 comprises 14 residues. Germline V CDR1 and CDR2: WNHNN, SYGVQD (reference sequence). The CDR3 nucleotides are TGCGCCAGTAGATCCCCCCTCCGCCCCTACGAGCAGTACTTC. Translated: CASRSPLRPYEQYF.

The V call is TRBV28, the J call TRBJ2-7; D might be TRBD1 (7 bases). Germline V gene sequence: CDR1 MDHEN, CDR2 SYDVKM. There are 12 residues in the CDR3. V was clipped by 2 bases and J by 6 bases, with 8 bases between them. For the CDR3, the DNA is TGTGCCAGCAGTTTACAGGGGGGCGAGCAGTACTTC. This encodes CASSLQGGEQYF.

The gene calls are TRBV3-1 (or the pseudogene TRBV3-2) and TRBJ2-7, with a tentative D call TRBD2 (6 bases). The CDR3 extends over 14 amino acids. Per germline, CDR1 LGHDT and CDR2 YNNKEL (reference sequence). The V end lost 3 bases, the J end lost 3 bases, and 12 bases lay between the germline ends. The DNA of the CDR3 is TGTGCCAGCAGCCATCGGGACTCGGACTACGAGCAGTACTTC. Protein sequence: CASSHRDSDYEQYF.

CDR3 nucleotide sequence: TGTGCCAGCAGCTTAGCCGCACCGCCGGGGGAGACCCAGTACTTC. This translates into CASSLAAPPGETQYF. This chain uses TRBV7-2 with TRBJ2-5; D possibly corresponds to TRBD2 (5 bases). The V gene's germline CDR1 is SGHTA and CDR2 FQGNSA. The CDR3 consists of 15 residues. The ends were cut back, 0 bases at V and 5 bases at J, with 13 bases in the middle.

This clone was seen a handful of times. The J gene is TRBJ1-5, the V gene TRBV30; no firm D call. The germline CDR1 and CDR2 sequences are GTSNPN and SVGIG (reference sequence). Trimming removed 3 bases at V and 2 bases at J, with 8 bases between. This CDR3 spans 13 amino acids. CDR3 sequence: CAWSLRGNQPQHF. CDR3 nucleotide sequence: TGTGCCTGGAGCCTAAGGGGCAATCAGCCCCAGCATTTT.

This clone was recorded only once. The CDR3 here is CASSPTVHGYTF. CDR3 nucleotide sequence: TGTGCCAGCAGTCCTACGGTGCATGGCTACACCTTC. The chain uses TRBV12-3 or TRBV12-4 and TRBJ1-2; D gene unclear. This CDR3 region has 12 residues. Trimming left V 5 bases short and J 6 bases short, with 10 bases between.

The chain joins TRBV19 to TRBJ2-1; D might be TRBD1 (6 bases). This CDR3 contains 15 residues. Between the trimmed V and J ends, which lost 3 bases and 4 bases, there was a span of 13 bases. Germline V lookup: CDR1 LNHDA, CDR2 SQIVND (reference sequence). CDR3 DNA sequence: TGTGCCAGTAGTATTTCCTGGGGGCCATACAATGAGCAGTTCTTC. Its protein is CASSISWGPYNEQFF.

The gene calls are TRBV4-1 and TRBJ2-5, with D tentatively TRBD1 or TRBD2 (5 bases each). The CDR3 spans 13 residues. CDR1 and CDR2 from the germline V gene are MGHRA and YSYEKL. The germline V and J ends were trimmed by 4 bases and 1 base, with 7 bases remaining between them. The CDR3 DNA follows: TGCGCCAGCAGCCGGGGACCCCAAGAGACCCAGTACTTC. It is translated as CASSRGPQETQYF.

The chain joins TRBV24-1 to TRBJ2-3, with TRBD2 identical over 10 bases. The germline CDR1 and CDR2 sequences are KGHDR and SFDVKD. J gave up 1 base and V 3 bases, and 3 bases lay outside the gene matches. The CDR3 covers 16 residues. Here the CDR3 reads CATSDLAGVGTDTQYF. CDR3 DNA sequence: TGTGCCACCAGTGATCTAGCGGGAGTGGGCACAGATACGCAGTATTTT.

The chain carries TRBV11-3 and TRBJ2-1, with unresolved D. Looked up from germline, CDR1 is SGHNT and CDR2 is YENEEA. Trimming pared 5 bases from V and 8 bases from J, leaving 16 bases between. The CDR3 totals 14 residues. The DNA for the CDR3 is TGTGCCAGCAGCCTAGGACCCTCCTCCTATGAGCAGTTCTTC. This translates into CASSLGPSSYEQFF.

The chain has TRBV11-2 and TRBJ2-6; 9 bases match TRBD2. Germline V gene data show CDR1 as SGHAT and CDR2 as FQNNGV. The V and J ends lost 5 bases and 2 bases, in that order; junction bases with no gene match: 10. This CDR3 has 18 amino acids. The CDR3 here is CASSTPGGRAAGANVLTF. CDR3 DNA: TGTGCCAGCAGCACCCCGGGCGGGAGGGCGGCTGGGGCCAACGTCCTGACTTTC.

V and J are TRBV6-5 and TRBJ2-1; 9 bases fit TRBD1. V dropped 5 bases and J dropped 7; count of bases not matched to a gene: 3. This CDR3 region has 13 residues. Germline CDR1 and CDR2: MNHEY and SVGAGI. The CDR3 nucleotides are TGTGCCAGCAGTCCACAGGGGGCAAATGAGCAGTTCTTC. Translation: CASSPQGANEQFF.

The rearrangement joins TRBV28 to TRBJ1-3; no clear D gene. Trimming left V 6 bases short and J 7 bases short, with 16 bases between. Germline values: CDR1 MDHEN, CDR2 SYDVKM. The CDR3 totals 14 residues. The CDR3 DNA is TGTGCCAGCAGCCCAATGTCAGCACCCAACACCATATATTTT. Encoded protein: CASSPMSAPNTIYF. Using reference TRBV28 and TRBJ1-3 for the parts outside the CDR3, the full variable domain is DVKVTQSSRYLVKRTGEKVFLECVQDMDHENMFWYRQDPGLGLRLIYFSYDVKMKEKGDIPEGYSVSREKKERFSLILESASTNQTSMYLCASSPMSAPNTIYFGEGSWLTVV.

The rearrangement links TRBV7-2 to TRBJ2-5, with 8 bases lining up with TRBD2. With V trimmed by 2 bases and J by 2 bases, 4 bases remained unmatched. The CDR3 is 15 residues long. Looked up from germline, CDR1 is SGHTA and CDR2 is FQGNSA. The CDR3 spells CASSLRGGGQETQYF. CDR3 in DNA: TGTGCCAGCAGCTTAAGAGGCGGGGGGCAAGAGACCCAGTACTTC.

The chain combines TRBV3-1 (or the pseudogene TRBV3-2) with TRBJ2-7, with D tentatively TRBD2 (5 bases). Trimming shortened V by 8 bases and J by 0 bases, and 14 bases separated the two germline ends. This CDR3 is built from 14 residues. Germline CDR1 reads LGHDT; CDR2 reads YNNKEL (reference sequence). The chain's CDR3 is CASSPQRGSYEQYF. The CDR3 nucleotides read TGTGCCAGCTCTCCTCAACGGGGCTCCTACGAGCAGTACTTC.

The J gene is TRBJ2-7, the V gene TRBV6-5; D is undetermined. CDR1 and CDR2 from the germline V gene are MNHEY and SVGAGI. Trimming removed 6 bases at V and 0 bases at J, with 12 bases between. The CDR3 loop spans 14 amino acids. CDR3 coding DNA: TGTGCCAGCAGCGTTCTTACAGACTCCTACGAGCAGTACTTC. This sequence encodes CASSVLTDSYEQYF.

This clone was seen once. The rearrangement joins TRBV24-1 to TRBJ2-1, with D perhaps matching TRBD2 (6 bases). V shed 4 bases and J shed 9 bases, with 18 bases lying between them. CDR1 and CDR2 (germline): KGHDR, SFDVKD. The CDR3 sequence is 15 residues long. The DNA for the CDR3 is TGTGCCACCAGTGACCCGGGACTCAAGGGGAGTGAGCAGTTCTTC. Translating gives CATSDPGLKGSEQFF.

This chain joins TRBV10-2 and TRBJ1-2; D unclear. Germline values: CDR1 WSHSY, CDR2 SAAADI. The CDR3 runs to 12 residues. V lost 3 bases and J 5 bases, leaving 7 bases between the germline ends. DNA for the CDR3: TGCGCCAGCAGTGATGGCGAATATGGCTACACCTTC. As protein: CASSDGEYGYTF.

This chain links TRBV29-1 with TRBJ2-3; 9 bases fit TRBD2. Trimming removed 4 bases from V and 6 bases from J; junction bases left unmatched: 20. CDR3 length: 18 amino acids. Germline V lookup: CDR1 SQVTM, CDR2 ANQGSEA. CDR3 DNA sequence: TGCAGCGTTGTTCTACAGGGTGGGCTAGCGGGGATAGGGGATACGCAGTATTTT. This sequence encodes CSVVLQGGLAGIGDTQYF.

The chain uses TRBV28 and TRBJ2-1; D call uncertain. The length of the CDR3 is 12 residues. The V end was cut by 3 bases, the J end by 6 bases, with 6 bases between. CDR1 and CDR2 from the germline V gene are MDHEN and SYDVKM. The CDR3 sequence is CASSFGVNEQFF. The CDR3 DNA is TGTGCCAGCAGTTTTGGGGTCAATGAGCAGTTCTTC.

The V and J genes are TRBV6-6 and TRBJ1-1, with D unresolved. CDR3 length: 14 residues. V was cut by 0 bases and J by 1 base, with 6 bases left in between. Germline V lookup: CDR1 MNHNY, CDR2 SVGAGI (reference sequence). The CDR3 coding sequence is TGTGCCAGCAGTTACTCGGCGTCGAACACTGAAGCTTTCTTT. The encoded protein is CASSYSASNTEAFF.

CDR3 DNA: TGTGCCAGCAGTCGCGGGACAGGGGCCGAGCAGTACTTC. It is translated as CASSRGTGAEQYF. This chain connects TRBV6-5 to TRBJ2-7; 10 nucleotides align to TRBD1. The CDR3 has 13 residues. The V gene's germline CDR1 is MNHEY and CDR2 SVGAGI. Trimming cost V 5 bases and J 6 bases; bases outside gene matches: 4.